The subject of this entry is one TCR beta chain. The antigen is unknown. Libraries for TCRalpha and TCRbeta carried sample barcodes and unique molecular identifiers via 5'RACE. TCRdb re-derived calls from the 5' RACE reads in MiXCR, one entry per CDR3 protein. The sample yields 100,000 to 150,000 distinct CDR3 sequences, approximately 17% seen once. Trimming cost V 2 bases and J 3 bases, with 5 bases left between them. CDR1 MGHDK and CDR2 SYGVNS come from the germline V gene. The CDR3 consists of 12 residues. The data originate from a study of T-cell memory formation after mild COVID-19. Overall study results and limits: Later expanders leaned CD4+, whereas clones that contracted between day 15 and 85 were balanced CD4/CD8.

The specimen was PBMCs or a T cell subset sorted from them (not recorded which). J is TRBJ2-7 and V is TRBV25-1, with D tentatively TRBD1 (5 bases). This sequence originates from a man between 18 and 35 years old who had mild COVID-19 (a few samples of this study predate the infection). Cell type and time point are not known. CDR3 in amino acids: CASSEQGYEQYF. The CDR3 DNA reads as TGTGCCAGCAGTGAACAGGGCTACGAGCAGTACTTC.